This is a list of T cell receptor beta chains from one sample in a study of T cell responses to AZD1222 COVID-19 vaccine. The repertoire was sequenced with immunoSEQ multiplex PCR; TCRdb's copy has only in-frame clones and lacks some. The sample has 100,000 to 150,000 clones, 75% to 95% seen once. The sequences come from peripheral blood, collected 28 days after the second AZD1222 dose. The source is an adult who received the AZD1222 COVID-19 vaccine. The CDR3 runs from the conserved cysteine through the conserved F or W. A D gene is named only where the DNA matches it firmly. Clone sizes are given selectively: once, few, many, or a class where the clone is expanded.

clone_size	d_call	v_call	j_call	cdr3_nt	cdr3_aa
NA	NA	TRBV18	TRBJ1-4	TGTGCCAGCTCGCCCCAGGGGCCCGGGGGTGAAAAACTGTTTTTT	CASSPQGPGGEKLFF
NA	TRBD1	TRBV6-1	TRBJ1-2	TGTGCCAGCAGTGAGTCCGGACAGGGTGGCTACACCTTC	CASSESGQGGYTF
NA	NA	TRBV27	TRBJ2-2	TGTGCCAGCAGTCCGCGGGTACCCGGGGAGCTGTTTTTT	CASSPRVPGELFF
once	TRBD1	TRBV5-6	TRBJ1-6	TGTGCCAGCAGCTCGCAGGGGGGATATAATTCACCCCTCCACTTT	CASSSQGGYNSPLHF
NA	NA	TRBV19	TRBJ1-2	TGTGCCACTAAAAAGGAGGGCCTCGCACCTATGTACTTC	CATKKEGLAPMYF
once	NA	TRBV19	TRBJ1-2	TGTGCCAGTAGTCCTTGGGGGACGGCCTATGGCTACACCTTC	CASSPWGTAYGYTF
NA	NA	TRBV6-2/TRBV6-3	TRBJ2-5	TGTGCCAGCAGTTACCCACCTGATGGTGTATACCAAGAGACCCAGTACTTC	CASSYPPDGVYQETQYF
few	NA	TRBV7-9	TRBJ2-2	TGTGCCAGCAGCTTAGCGGGAAACACCGGGGAGCTGTTTTTT	CASSLAGNTGELFF
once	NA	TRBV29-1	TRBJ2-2	TGCAGCGTTGTGGAGACCGGGGAGCTGTTTTTT	CSVVETGELFF
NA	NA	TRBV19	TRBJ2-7	TGTGCCAGTAGTTCCCAGGGTAAGGTGTACGAGCAGTACTTC	CASSSQGKVYEQYF
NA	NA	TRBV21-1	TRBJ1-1	TGTGCCAGCAGCAAGGGGGCACGGGAAATAACTGAAGCTTTCTTT	CASSKGAREITEAFF
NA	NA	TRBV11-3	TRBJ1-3	TGTGCCAGCAGCTTATCGAGGCGAAACACCATATATTTT	CASSLSRRNTIYF
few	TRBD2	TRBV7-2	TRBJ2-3	TGTGCCAGCAGCCCGACTAGCCACACAGATACGCAGTATTTT	CASSPTSHTDTQYF
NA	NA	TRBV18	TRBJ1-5	TGTGCCAGCTCACCAAGAGACAATCAGCCCCAGCATTTT	CASSPRDNQPQHF
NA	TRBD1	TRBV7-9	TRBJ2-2	TGTGCCAGCAGCCCTCAGGGGGCCTTGAACACCGGGGAGCTGTTTTTT	CASSPQGALNTGELFF
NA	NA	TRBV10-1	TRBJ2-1	TGCGCCAGCAGTGGGGGCCGGACAGACAATGAGCAGTTCTTC	CASSGGRTDNEQFF
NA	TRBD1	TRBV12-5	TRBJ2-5	TGTGCTAGTGGTTTGCCCTCGGGACAGACCTTTTTTGAGACCCAGTACTTC	CASGLPSGQTFFETQYF
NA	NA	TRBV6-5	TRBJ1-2	TGTGCCAGCAGTTATCGGGGGAGCGGGTATGGCTACACCTTC	CASSYRGSGYGYTF
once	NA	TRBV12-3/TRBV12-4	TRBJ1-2	TGTGCCAGCAGTTTCGGACAGAACTATGGCTACACCTTC	CASSFGQNYGYTF
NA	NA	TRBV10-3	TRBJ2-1	TGTGCCATCAGTGAGGGTGGATACTACAATGAGCAGTTCTTC	CAISEGGYYNEQFF
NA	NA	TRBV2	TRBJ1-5	TGTGCCAGCAGTGAATCCAGGGCAAGCAATCAGCCCCAGCATTTT	CASSESRASNQPQHF
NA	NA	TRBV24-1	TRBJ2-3	TGTGCCACCAGTGACCCGAGCGTAAGCACAGATACGCAGTATTTT	CATSDPSVSTDTQYF
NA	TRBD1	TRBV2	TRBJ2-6	TGTGCCAGCAGCGACAGGGGTTCTGGGGCCAACGTCCTGACTTTC	CASSDRGSGANVLTF
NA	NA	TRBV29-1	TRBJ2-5	TGCAGCGTTTCCAGGGAGCCCGGGCAAGAGACCCAGTACTTC	CSVSREPGQETQYF
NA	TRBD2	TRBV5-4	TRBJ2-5	TGTGCCAGCAGCTTGGTTTCTAGCGGGGGCCAAGAGACCCAGTACTTC	CASSLVSSGGQETQYF